This section outlines one TCR beta chain sequence together with its context. CDR3 length equals 17 residues. J gave up 3 bases and V 6 bases, and 13 bases lay outside the gene matches. Germline CDR1 MNHEY, CDR2 SMNVEV (reference sequence). This sample was included in a study of blood T cell repertoires in COVID-19. Turning to the study itself: T cells, B-cell-depleted T cells, or PBMCs supplied cDNA or gDNA.

Per the original data handling: Counts of nucleated cells, estimated from reference gene primer amplification, were obtained. The protocol was immunoSEQ multiplex PCR, while the TCRdb copy is restricted to in-frame clones and leaves out a portion. Clonal size and the V and J genes are those of that table, whereas D and trimming came from the DNA. Of 250,000 or so clones listed, around 80% are singletons. The sequence came from a man in his fifties or sixties with acute or convalescent COVID-19. This chain links TRBV27 with TRBJ1-1, with 10 nucleotides matching TRBD1. Sequencing was carried out using peripheral blood. The CDR3 region has the DNA TGTGCCAGCAGCACCCGCGGACAGGGGGGCCCCGACACTGAAGCTTTCTTT. Translated, it gives CASSTRGQGGPDTEAFF.